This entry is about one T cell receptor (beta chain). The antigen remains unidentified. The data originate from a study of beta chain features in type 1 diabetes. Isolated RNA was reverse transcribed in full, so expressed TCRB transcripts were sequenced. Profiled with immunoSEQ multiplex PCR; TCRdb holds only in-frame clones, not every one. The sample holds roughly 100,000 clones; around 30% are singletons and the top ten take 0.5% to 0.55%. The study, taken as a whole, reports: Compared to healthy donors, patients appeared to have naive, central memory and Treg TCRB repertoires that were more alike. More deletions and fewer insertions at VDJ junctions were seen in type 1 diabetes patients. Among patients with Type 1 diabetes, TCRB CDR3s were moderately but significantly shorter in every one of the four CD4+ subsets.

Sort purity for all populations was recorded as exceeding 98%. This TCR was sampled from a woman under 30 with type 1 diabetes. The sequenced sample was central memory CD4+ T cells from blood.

The CDR3: CASSLTGGETEAFF. The DNA for the CDR3 is TGTGCCAGCAGCTTGACAGGGGGAGAAACTGAAGCTTTCTTT. This sequence joins TRBV7-6 and TRBJ1-1; TRBD1 aligns across 9 bases. The CDR3 has 14 residues. The V gene's germline CDR1 is SGHVS and CDR2 FNYEAQ. The V segment lost 3 bases and the J segment 5 bases; nucleotides outside the gene matches: 4.